The 28 T cell receptor beta chains below were found in one sample sequenced in a study of blood T cell repertoires in COVID-19. The repertoire was sequenced with immunoSEQ multiplex PCR; TCRdb's copy has only in-frame clones and lacks some. The sample has roughly 250,000 clones, roughly 88% seen once. The sequenced sample consisted of PBMCs or T cells enriched from blood (not recorded which). The receptors derive from a woman aged 50 to 60 who had recovered from COVID-19.

V is TRBV10-3 and J is TRBJ1-5; tentatively, D is TRBD1 (6 bases). CDR1 ENHRY and CDR2 SYGVKD come from the germline V gene. The CDR3 is made up of 17 amino acids. V was pared by 7 bases and J by 0 bases, with 19 bases between. CDR3 DNA sequence: TGTGCCATCAAACTGCCCCTGCGGACAGTTAGCAATCAGCCCCAGCATTTT. It encodes CAIKLPLRTVSNQPQHF.

This chain connects TRBV6-6 to TRBJ1-1, with a possible D match to TRBD1 (5 bases). Trimming took 5 bases from V and 12 from J, leaving 19 bases between them. Germline V gene data show CDR1 as MNHNY and CDR2 as SVGAGI (reference sequence). The length of the CDR3 is 13 residues. The DNA for the CDR3 is TGTGCCAGCAGTCCCCAGTCCAGGGATTTGTCTTTCTTT. It is translated as CASSPQSRDLSFF.

The chain employs TRBV4-2 and TRBJ1-2, with D perhaps TRBD1 (5 bases). V lost 2 bases and J 8 bases, leaving 24 bases between the germline ends. CDR1 is LGHNA and CDR2 is YNFKEQ in the germline V gene. This CDR3 region has 17 residues. The CDR3 DNA reads as TGTGCCAGCAGCCAAAAGGGAACAGGAACCAGCTTGGGGGGCTACACCTTC. This gives the protein CASSQKGTGTSLGGYTF.

The J gene is TRBJ2-7, the V gene TRBV6-5, with a possible D match to TRBD1 (5 bases). The CDR3 is 15 residues long. V was trimmed by 2 bases and J by 6 bases, leaving 17 bases between them. The V gene's germline CDR1 is MNHEY and CDR2 SVGAGI. CDR3 DNA: TGTGCCAGCAGTTACGAAGGAAGGGGCCTGAGCGAGCAGTACTTC. It specifies CASSYEGRGLSEQYF.

The J gene is TRBJ1-2, the V gene TRBV27; 7 nucleotides align to TRBD1. J lost 9 bases, V lost 4 bases, and 11 bases had no gene match. The CDR3 spans 14 residues. CDR1 is MNHEY and CDR2 is SMNVEV in the germline V gene (reference sequence). The CDR3 region has the DNA TGTGCCAGCAGTTGGGACAGAGGTTATGGGAGCTACACCTTC. As protein: CASSWDRGYGSYTF.

The chain carries TRBV3-1 (or the pseudogene TRBV3-2) and TRBJ1-2, with D possibly being TRBD1 (6 bases). Trimming pared 1 base from V and 5 bases from J, leaving 14 bases between. The germline CDR1 and CDR2 sequences are LGHDT and YNNKEL (reference sequence). This CDR3 is built from 15 residues. Here the CDR3 reads CASSQGPTGPYGYTF. For the CDR3, the DNA is TGTGCCAGCAGCCAAGGTCCCACAGGGCCGTATGGCTACACCTTC.

The chain joins TRBV5-1 to TRBJ2-3; a weak D match, TRBD1 (5 bases). The CDR3 extends over 15 amino acids. Germline V lookup: CDR1 SGHRS, CDR2 YFSETQ. The V end was cut by 3 bases, the J end by 2 bases, with 13 bases between. In DNA, the CDR3 is TGCGCCAGCAGCTCCCCTCCAGGGTCCACAGATACGCAGTATTTT. This translates into CASSSPPGSTDTQYF. Full variable domain (rest looked up from reference TRBV5-1 and TRBJ2-3): KAGVTQTPRYLIKTRGQQVTLSCSPISGHRSVSWYQQTPGQGLQFLFEYFSETQRNKGNFPGRFSGRQFSNSRSEMNVSTLELGDSALYLCASSSPPGSTDTQYFGPGTRLTVL.

The gene calls are TRBV6-6 and TRBJ2-7; tentatively, D is TRBD2 (7 bases). CDR1 and CDR2 (germline): MNHNY, SVGAGI (reference sequence). The CDR3 sequence is 16 residues long. V was cut by 5 bases and J by 2 bases, with 19 bases left in between. Here the CDR3 DNA reads TGTGCCAGCAGTACCCCGCGGGGGCGGAAGCCCTACGAGCAGTACTTC. Its translation: CASSTPRGRKPYEQYF.

The CDR3 DNA reads as TGTGCCAGCAGGAGAACAGGGGGCAGGGGTGGCTACACCTTC. Its translation is CASRRTGGRGGYTF. The chain couples TRBV28 to TRBJ1-2, with TRBD1 matching over 9 bases. V shed 6 bases, J shed 7 bases, and the junction held 9 bases outside the gene matches. The germline V gene encodes CDR1 MDHEN and CDR2 SYDVKM. This CDR3 has 14 residues.

The chain joins TRBV28 to TRBJ2-1; 8 bases line up with TRBD2. Germline V lookup: CDR1 MDHEN, CDR2 SYDVKM. This CDR3 is 15 amino acids long. Unmatched junction bases numbered 5, after V lost 3 bases and J lost 4 bases. In DNA form, the CDR3 reads TGTGCCAGCAGTTTGATAGCGGGAACGTACAATGAGCAGTTCTTC. This sequence encodes CASSLIAGTYNEQFF.

This clone occurred once. CDR3 protein: CASRPQGGRYEQYF. The CDR3 nucleotides are TGTGCCAGCAGACCCCAGGGTGGGCGGTACGAGCAGTACTTC. The chain recombines TRBV5-6 with TRBJ2-7; D may be TRBD1 (5 bases). Germline CDR1 and CDR2: SGHDT and YYEEEE. Trimming cost V 5 bases and J 4 bases, with 16 bases left between them. This CDR3 is built from 14 residues.

This rearrangement joins TRBV28 to TRBJ2-1, with TRBD2 identical over 10 bases. Germline V gives CDR1 MDHEN, CDR2 SYDVKM. Losses at the gene ends were 4 bases for V and 7 bases for J; bases not matched to a gene: 10. This CDR3 is 16 amino acids long. The DNA of the CDR3 is TGTGCCAGCAGTTCCGACCTCCGACTAGCGGGTAATGAGCAGTTCTTC. This encodes CASSSDLRLAGNEQFF.

The chain links TRBV5-1 to TRBJ2-1; possibly TRBD2 for D (5 bases). V shed 2 bases and J shed 0 bases, with 12 bases lying between them. CDR1 is SGHRS, CDR2 YFSETQ, per germline. The CDR3 consists of 16 residues. The CDR3 coding sequence is TGCGCCAGCAGCTTTAAAGGAGGTCACTCCTACAATGAGCAGTTCTTC. Translating gives CASSFKGGHSYNEQFF.

The chain links TRBV6-5 to TRBJ2-7; 10 bases are a match to TRBD1. CDR1 is MNHEY and CDR2 is SVGAGI in the germline V gene. The ends lost 0 bases at V and 5 bases at J; junction bases unmatched: 4. The CDR3 extends over 15 amino acids. The DNA for the CDR3 is TGTGCCAGCAGTTACTCCGGACAGGGGGGCCACGAGCAGTACTTC. It translates to CASSYSGQGGHEQYF.

V gene TRBV4-1 combines with J gene TRBJ1-5, with D tentatively TRBD1 (6 bases). Germline CDR1 is MGHRA and CDR2 is YSYEKL. The CDR3 covers 15 residues. Trimming took off 6 bases at V and 6 bases at J, with 18 bases between the two ends. CDR3 region: CASRLSTGRGQPQHF. For the CDR3, the DNA is TGCGCCAGCAGGTTAAGCACAGGGAGAGGTCAGCCCCAGCATTTT.

The V and J genes are TRBV25-1 and TRBJ1-5; 8 bases are shared with TRBD1. CDR1 and CDR2 from the germline V gene are MGHDK and SYGVNS. With 9 bases clipped from V and 4 bases from J, the junction kept 5 bases outside the gene matches. There are 13 residues in the CDR3. The CDR3 here is CASTDRENQPQHF. CDR3 DNA sequence: TGTGCCAGTACGGACAGGGAGAATCAGCCCCAGCATTTT.

This clone was seen only a few times. The chain employs TRBV7-9 and TRBJ2-2; 7 nucleotides agree with TRBD2. Trimming took 0 bases from V and 1 from J; bases not matched to a gene: 5. Germline CDR1 reads SEHNR; CDR2 reads FQNEAQ (reference sequence). The CDR3 covers 17 residues. This chain's CDR3 is CASSLAGGPRNTGELFF. CDR3 coding DNA: TGTGCCAGCAGCTTAGCGGGAGGGCCTAGGAACACCGGGGAGCTGTTTTTT.

The chain links TRBV2 to TRBJ1-5, with TRBD1 as a possible D gene (5 bases). The length of the CDR3 is 15 residues. V lost 5 bases and J 4 bases, leaving 15 bases between the germline ends. Per the germline V gene, CDR1 is SNHLY and CDR2 is FYNNEI. For the CDR3, the DNA is TGTGCCAGCAGTTCCAGGGTGATGGTTAATCAGCCCCAGCATTTT. This translates into CASSSRVMVNQPQHF.

This rearrangement joins TRBV10-3 to TRBJ1-5; TRBD1 matches 8 bases. The CDR3 extends over 15 amino acids. CDR1 is ENHRY, CDR2 SYGVKD, per germline. V lost 4 bases and J lost 4; bases outside the gene matches: 6. The CDR3 reads CAISVGQGENQPQHF. Written as DNA, the CDR3 is TGTGCCATCAGTGTTGGACAGGGCGAGAATCAGCCCCAGCATTTT.

The chain couples TRBV19 to TRBJ1-5; no clear D. The CDR3 has 12 amino acids. V was shortened by 5 bases and J by 6 bases, with 8 bases between the two germline ends. Germline V gene data show CDR1 as LNHDA and CDR2 as SQIVND (reference sequence). The DNA of the CDR3 is TGTGCCAGTAGTTTTAGTCCTCAGCCCCAGCATTTT. Protein: CASSFSPQPQHF.

The chain joins TRBV30 to TRBJ2-5; 8 positions match TRBD2. The CDR3 is made up of 15 amino acids. Trimming took 4 bases from V and 1 from J; bases not matched to a gene: 8. The germline gives CDR1 GTSNPN, CDR2 SVGIG (reference sequence). CDR3 DNA sequence: TGTGCCTGGACCCTCCTAGCGGGCCCCCAAGAGACCCAGTACTTC. It is translated as CAWTLLAGPQETQYF.

This chain connects TRBV7-9 to TRBJ1-1, with a tentative D call TRBD1 (6 bases). The V end lost 5 bases, the J end lost 2 bases, and 12 bases lay between the germline ends. The germline V gene encodes CDR1 SEHNR and CDR2 FQNEAQ (reference sequence). The CDR3 is 14 amino acids. This CDR3 reads CASSNRESNTEAFF. The CDR3 nucleotides are TGTGCCAGCAGCAACAGGGAGTCCAACACTGAAGCTTTCTTT.

The chain recombines TRBV10-3 with TRBJ2-1, with 7 positions matching TRBD1. The germline gives CDR1 ENHRY, CDR2 SYGVKD. J was trimmed by 6 bases and V by 6 bases; bases with no gene match: 2. This CDR3 is built from 12 residues. CDR3 nucleotide sequence: TGTGCCATCAGGGGGACAGTCAATGAGCAGTTCTTC. It translates to CAIRGTVNEQFF.

This chain uses TRBV3-1 (or the pseudogene TRBV3-2) with TRBJ1-2, with D perhaps matching TRBD1 (6 bases). V was clipped by 3 bases and J by 4 bases, with 12 bases between them. The CDR3 is made up of 14 amino acids. Germline V gene sequence: CDR1 LGHDT, CDR2 YNNKEL (reference sequence). The CDR3 nucleotides read TGTGCCAGCAGCCAGAGGGGGTTTTCCTATGGCTACACCTTC. Its translation: CASSQRGFSYGYTF.

V gene TRBV27 combines with J gene TRBJ1-2; D remains unclear. The CDR3 has 13 amino acids. From germline, CDR1 is MNHEY and CDR2 SMNVEV (reference sequence). The ends were cut back, 2 bases at V and 6 bases at J, with 10 bases in the middle. The CDR3 DNA sequence: TGTGCCAGCAGTTTAAGACAAGGCAATGGCTACACCTTC. It yields the protein CASSLRQGNGYTF.

Regarding this clone: One junction end does not reproduce the germline sequence, and a read error may be involved. The chain is built from TRBV7-7 and TRBJ2-1; D call uncertain. The CDR3 totals 14 residues. Per the germline V gene, CDR1 is SSHAT and CDR2 is FNYEAQ (reference sequence). The chain's CDR3 is CASSPTFAENEQFF. In DNA form, the CDR3 reads TGTGCTAGCAGCCCTACGTTTGCTGAGAATGAGCAGTTCTTC.

The chain carries TRBV5-1 and TRBJ1-1, with a possible D match to TRBD1 (6 bases). V dropped 8 bases and J dropped 3 bases, with 14 bases sitting between them. In germline, CDR1 is SGHRS, CDR2 YFSETQ. This CDR3 has 13 residues. CDR3 sequence reads: CASQTGAYTEAFF. The CDR3 DNA sequence: TGCGCCAGTCAGACAGGTGCGTACACTGAAGCTTTCTTT.

In this sample, this clone turned up a few times. CDR3 in DNA: TGTGCCAGCAGTTTAGCAGAGAGTGAAAAACTGTTTTTT. It is translated as CASSLAESEKLFF. The J gene is TRBJ1-4, the V gene TRBV12-3 or TRBV12-4; D gene ambiguous. This CDR3 is built from 13 residues. V lost 0 bases to trimming and J lost 7 bases, with 6 bases between them.